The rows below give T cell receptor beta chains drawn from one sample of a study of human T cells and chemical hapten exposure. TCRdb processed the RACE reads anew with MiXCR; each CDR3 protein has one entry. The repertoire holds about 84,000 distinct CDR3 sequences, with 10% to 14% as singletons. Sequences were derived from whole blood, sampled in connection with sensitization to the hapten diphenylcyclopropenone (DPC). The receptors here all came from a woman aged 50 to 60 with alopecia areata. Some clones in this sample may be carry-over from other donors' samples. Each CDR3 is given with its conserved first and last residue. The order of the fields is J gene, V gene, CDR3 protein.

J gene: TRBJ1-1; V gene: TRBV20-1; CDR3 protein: CSASWNTEAFF
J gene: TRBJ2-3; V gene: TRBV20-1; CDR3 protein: CSASDRGRDTDTQYF
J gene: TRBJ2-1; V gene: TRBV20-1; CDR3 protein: CSAPDSYEQFF
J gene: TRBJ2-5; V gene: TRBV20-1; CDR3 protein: CSARPLEPLGTQYF
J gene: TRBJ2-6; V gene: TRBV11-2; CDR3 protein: CASSLGGANVLTF
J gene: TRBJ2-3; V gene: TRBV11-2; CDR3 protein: CASSPDRSPDTQYF
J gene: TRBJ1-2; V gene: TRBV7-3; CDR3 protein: CASSSGGMGSFYGYTF
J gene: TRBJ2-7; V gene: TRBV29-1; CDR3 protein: CSVRDRAYEQYF
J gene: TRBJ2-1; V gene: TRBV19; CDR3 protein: CASSIQGAYNEQFF
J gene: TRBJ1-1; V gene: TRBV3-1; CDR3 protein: CASSQDRGPNTEAFF
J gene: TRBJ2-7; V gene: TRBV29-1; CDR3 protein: CSGLGQKNEQYF
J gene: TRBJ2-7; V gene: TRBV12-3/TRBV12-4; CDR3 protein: CASSLLAGGIEQYF
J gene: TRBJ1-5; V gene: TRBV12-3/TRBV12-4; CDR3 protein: CASSLTRTASNQPQHF
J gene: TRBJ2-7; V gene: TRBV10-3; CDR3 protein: CAISPDRGPYEQYF
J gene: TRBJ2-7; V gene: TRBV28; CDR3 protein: CASRYPGPPVSEQYF
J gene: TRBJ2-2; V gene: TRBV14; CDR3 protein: CASTGQGYTGELFF
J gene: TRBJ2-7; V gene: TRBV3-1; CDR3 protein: CASSLVGQAGGEQYF
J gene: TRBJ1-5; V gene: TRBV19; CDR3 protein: CASSDGTSNQPQHF
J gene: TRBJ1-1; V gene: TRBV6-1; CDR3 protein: CASSEAGGEAFF
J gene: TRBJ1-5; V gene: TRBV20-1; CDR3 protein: CSATGQGNGQPQHF
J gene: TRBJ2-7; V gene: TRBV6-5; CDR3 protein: CASTGQQVYEQYF
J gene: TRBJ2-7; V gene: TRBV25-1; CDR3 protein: CASSPLAAYEQYF
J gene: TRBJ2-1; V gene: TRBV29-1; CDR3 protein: CSVQRRWDNEQFF
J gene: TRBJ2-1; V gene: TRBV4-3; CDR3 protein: CASSQDSRDEQFF
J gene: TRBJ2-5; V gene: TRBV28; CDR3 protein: CASSLPRTAGRARIAETQYF
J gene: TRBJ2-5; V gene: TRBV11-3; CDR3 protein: CASSLFVGQETQYF
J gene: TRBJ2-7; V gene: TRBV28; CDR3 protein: CASKGTHKPPYEQYF
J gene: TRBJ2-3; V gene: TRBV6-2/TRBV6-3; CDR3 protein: CASRNWGGSISDTQYF
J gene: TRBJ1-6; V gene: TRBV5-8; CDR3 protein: CASSLVLEGPLHF
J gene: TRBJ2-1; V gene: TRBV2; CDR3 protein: CASVLRTDNEQFF
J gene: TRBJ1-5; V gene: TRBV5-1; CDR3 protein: CASSLGQDWPQHF
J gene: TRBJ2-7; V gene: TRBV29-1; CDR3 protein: CSVAKKTGDSPYEQYF
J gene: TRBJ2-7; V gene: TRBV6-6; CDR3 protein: CASSYSKPVLSEQYF
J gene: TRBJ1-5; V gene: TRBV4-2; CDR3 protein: CASSEVGARNQPQHF
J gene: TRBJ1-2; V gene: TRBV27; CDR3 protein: CASSLTAYYGYTF
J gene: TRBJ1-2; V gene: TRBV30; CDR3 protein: CAWSAWGNGYTF